This T cell receptor (beta chain) was recorded in a study of tumor-infiltrating lymphocytes in oesophageal squamous cell carcinoma. The CDR3 sequence is 14 residues long. Germline loops: CDR1 MNHEY, CDR2 SMNVEV (reference sequence). V was clipped by 6 bases and J by 6 bases, with 12 bases between them. This clonotype showed up many times. TCRdb re-called the PCR reads through MiXCR, storing one row per CDR3 protein. The top ten hold 40% to 50% of the sample, which has 15,000 to 20,000 distinct CDR3 sequences, around 40% seen once. V is TRBV27 and J is TRBJ1-6; D might be TRBD1 (6 bases). This TCR came from a female donor with esophageal squamous cell carcinoma. The sequenced material came from blood. CDR3 amino acids: CASRMDSFNSPLHF. The CDR3 nucleotides read TGTGCCAGCAGGATGGACAGTTTTAATTCACCCCTCCACTTT.